This T cell receptor beta chain was sequenced during a study of T cells expressing NK-cell markers. At the level of the study: Out of eight donors sequenced, seven tested HCMV-seropositive and the remaining one seronegative.

The CDR3 covers 14 residues. Germline V lookup: CDR1 SGHDT, CDR2 YYEEEE. From its re-call of the 5' RACE reads, TCRdb lists each CDR3 protein once, without DNA. The sample is made up of roughly 170,000 distinct CDR3 sequences, and the top ten hold approximately 17% of it. Specimen: blood T cells: a sorted CD56 or NKG2C T cell subset, CD4+ or CD8+ T cells, or bulk PBMC T cells (not recorded which). This TCR was sampled from a woman aged 18-70 years in good health. This chain connects TRBV5-6 to TRBJ2-1; TCRdb's D call, TRBD1, is unchecked because there is no DNA. The CDR3 reads CASSLYGKGNEQFF.